One and the same sample provided the 8 T cell receptor beta chains below, sequenced in a study of cytomegalovirus exposure and HLA in healthy donors. The primer mix had 60 Vbeta and 13 Jbeta primers. TCRdb keeps only in-frame clones here, not all; method: immunoSEQ multiplex PCR. The sample consists of 150,000 to 200,000 clones, around 78% of them appearing once. Specimen: PBMCs. The receptors shown here come from a man in his forties in good health and CMV-seronegative.

V and J are TRBV6-5 and TRBJ1-5; D is ambiguous. The V gene lost 2 bases and the J gene lost 9 bases, with 11 bases spanning the gap. This CDR3 contains 13 residues. Per the germline V gene, CDR1 is MNHEY and CDR2 is SVGAGI. CDR3 sequence reads: CASSYDGEGPQHF. Here the CDR3 DNA reads TGTGCCAGCAGTTACGACGGTGAGGGGCCCCAGCATTTT.

The J gene is TRBJ1-2, the V gene TRBV27; D may be TRBD1 (5 bases). The CDR3 loop spans 15 amino acids. Germline CDR1 and CDR2: MNHEY and SMNVEV (reference sequence). Trimming left V 6 bases short and J 4 bases short, with 18 bases between. The CDR3 region has the DNA TGTGCCAGCAGCCAGTACCTAACGGGGGGCTATGGCTACACCTTC. Its protein product is CASSQYLTGGYGYTF.

This clone has just one count. This chain uses TRBV19 with TRBJ1-2; D possibly corresponds to TRBD1 (5 bases). Germline values: CDR1 LNHDA, CDR2 SQIVND (reference sequence). V was cut by 5 bases and J by 8 bases, with 15 bases left in between. CDR3 size: 13 residues. CDR3 sequence: CASSEVWGEGYTF. CDR3 DNA sequence: TGTGCCAGTAGTGAGGTCTGGGGGGAGGGCTACACCTTC.

This chain uses TRBV2 with TRBJ2-4; perhaps TRBD1 as D (6 bases). Looked up from germline, CDR1 is SNHLY and CDR2 is FYNNEI. This CDR3 is built from 15 residues. V dropped 7 bases and J dropped 2 bases, with 15 bases sitting between them. CDR3 amino acids: CASTLDSLPKNIQYF. The CDR3 nucleotides are TGTGCCAGCACCTTGGACAGTCTTCCCAAAAACATTCAGTACTTC.

The V call is TRBV6-1, the J call TRBJ1-1; no clear D gene. Germline assignment: CDR1 MNHNS and CDR2 SASEGT. Trimming removed 5 bases at V and 10 bases at J, with 17 bases between. The CDR3 consists of 13 residues. In DNA form, the CDR3 reads TGTGCCAGCAGTCGCCGGGATATGGGTCTAGCTTTCTTT. It encodes CASSRRDMGLAFF.

The V gene is TRBV5-1, the J gene TRBJ2-7; perhaps TRBD2 as D (6 bases). The CDR3 sequence is 15 residues long. Between the trimmed V and J ends, which lost 0 bases and 9 bases, there was a span of 19 bases. CDR1 is SGHRS, CDR2 YFSETQ, per germline. The CDR3 loop is CASSLEGGTMEGQYF. CDR3 sequence (DNA): TGCGCCAGCAGCTTGGAGGGCGGGACGATGGAGGGGCAGTACTTC.

This clone occurred a few times. This chain links TRBV2 with TRBJ1-1; the D gene is possibly TRBD1 (5 bases). The CDR3 consists of 14 residues. Per germline, CDR1 SNHLY and CDR2 FYNNEI. The V and J ends lost 7 bases and 0 bases respectively, with 12 bases between them. CDR3 DNA sequence: TGTGCCAGCATATTCCAGGGCTTGAACACTGAAGCTTTCTTT. Translating it yields CASIFQGLNTEAFF. The entire variable domain, with the rest obtained from reference TRBV2 and TRBJ1-1, is as follows: EPEVTQTPSHQVTQMGQEVILRCVPISNHLYFYWYRQILGQKVEFLVSFYNNEISEKSEIFDDQFSVERPDGSNFTLKIRSTKLEDSAMYFCASIFQGLNTEAFFGQGTRLTVV.

The J gene is TRBJ1-2, the V gene TRBV19; D is unclear. Germline assignment: CDR1 LNHDA and CDR2 SQIVND (reference sequence). Trimming shortened V by 3 bases and J by 8 bases, and 16 bases separated the two germline ends. The CDR3 consists of 14 residues. As DNA, the CDR3 is TGTGCCAGTAGTATCCCCGGGTCCCCTCGGGGCTACACCTTC. Translating it yields CASSIPGSPRGYTF.